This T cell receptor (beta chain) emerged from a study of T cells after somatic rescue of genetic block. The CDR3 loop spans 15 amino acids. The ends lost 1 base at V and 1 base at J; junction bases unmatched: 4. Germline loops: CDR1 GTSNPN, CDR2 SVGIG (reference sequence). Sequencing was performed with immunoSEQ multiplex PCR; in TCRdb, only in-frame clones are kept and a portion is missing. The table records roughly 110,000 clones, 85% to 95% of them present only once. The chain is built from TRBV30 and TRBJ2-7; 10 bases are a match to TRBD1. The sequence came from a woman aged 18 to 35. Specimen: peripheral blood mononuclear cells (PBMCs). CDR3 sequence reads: CAWSAKGQGSYEQYF. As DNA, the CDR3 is TGTGCCTGGAGTGCGAAGGGACAGGGGTCCTACGAGCAGTACTTC.